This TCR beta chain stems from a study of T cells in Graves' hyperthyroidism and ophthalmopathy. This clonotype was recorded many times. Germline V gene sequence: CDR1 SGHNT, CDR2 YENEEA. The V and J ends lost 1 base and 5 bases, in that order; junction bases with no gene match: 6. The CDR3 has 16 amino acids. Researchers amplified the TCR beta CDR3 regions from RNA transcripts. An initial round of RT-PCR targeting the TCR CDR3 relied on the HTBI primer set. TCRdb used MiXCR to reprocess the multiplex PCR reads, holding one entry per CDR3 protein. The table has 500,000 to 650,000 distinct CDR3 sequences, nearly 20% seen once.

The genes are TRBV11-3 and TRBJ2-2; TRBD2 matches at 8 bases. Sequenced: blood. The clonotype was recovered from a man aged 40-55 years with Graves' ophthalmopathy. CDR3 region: CASSLAGGPWTGELFF. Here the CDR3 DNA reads TGTGCCAGCAGCTTAGCGGGAGGGCCGTGGACCGGGGAGCTGTTTTTT.